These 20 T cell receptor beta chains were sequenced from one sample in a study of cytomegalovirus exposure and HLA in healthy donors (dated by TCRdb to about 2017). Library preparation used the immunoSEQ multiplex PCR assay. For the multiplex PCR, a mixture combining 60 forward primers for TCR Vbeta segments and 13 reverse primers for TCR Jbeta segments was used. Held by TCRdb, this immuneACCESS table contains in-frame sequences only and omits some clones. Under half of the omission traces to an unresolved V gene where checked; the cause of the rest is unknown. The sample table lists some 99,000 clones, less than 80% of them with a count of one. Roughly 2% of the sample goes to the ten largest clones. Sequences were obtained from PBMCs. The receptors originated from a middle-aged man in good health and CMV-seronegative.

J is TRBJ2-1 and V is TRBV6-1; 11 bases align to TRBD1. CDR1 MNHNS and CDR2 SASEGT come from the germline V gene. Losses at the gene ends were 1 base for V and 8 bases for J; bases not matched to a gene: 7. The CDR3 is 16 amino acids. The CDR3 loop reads CASSEVPGTGGYEQFF. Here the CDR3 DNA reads TGTGCCAGCAGTGAAGTACCCGGGACAGGGGGTTATGAGCAGTTCTTC.

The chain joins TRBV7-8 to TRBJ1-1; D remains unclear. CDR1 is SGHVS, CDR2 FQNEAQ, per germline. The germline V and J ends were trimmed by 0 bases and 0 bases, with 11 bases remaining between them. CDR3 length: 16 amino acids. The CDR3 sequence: CASSLAVTQMNTEAFF. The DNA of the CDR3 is TGTGCCAGCAGCTTAGCGGTTACTCAAATGAACACTGAAGCTTTCTTT.

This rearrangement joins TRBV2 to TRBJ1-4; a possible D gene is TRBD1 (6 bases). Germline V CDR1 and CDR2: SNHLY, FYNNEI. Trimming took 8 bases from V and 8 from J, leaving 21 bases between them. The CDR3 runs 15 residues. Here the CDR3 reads CASGGDGGAREKLFF. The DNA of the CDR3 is TGTGCCAGCGGCGGGGACGGGGGGGCTCGAGAAAAACTGTTTTTT.

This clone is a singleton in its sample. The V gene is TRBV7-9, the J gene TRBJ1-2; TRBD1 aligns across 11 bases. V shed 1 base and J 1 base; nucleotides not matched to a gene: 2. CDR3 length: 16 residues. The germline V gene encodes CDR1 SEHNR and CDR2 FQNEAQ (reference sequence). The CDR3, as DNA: TGTGCCAGCAGCTTAGTAGGGACAGGGGGTAACTATGGCTACACCTTC. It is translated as CASSLVGTGGNYGYTF.

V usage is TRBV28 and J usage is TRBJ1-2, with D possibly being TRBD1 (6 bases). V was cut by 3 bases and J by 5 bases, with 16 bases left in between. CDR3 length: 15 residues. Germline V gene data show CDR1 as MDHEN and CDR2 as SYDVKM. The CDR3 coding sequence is TGTGCCAGCAGTTTCTCGTTGGACAGTCCTTATGGCTACACCTTC. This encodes CASSFSLDSPYGYTF.

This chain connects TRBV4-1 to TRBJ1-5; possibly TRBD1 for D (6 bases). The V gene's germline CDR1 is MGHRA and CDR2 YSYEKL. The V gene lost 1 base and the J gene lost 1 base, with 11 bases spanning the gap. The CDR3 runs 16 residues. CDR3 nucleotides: TGCGCCAGCAGCCAAGTCCCCGGACAGAGCAATCAGCCCCAGCATTTT. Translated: CASSQVPGQSNQPQHF.

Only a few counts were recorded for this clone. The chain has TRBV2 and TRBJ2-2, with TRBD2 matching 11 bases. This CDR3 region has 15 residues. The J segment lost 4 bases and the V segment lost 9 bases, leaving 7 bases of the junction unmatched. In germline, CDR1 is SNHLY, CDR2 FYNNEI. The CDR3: CARGIAGGPTGELFF. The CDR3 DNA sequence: TGTGCCAGGGGAATAGCGGGGGGGCCCACCGGGGAGCTGTTTTTT.

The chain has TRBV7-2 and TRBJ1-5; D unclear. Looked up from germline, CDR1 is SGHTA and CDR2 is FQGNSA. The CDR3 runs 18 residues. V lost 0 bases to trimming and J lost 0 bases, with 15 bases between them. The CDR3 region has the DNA TGTGCCAGCAGCTTAGCGCCAGGCCGTTCCTATAGCAATCAGCCCCAGCATTTT. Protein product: CASSLAPGRSYSNQPQHF. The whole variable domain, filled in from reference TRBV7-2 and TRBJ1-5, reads GAGVSQSPSNKVTEKGKDVELRCDPISGHTALYWYRQSLGQGLEFLIYFQGNSAPDKSGLPSDRFSAERTGGSVSTLTIQRTQQEDSAVYLCASSLAPGRSYSNQPQHFGDGTRLSIL.

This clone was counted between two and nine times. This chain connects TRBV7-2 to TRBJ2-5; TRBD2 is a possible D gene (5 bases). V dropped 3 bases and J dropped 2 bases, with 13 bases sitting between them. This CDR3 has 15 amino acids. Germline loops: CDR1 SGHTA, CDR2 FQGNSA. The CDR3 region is CASSFIKTRQETQYF. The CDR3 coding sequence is TGTGCCAGCAGCTTTATCAAAACTAGACAAGAGACCCAGTACTTC.

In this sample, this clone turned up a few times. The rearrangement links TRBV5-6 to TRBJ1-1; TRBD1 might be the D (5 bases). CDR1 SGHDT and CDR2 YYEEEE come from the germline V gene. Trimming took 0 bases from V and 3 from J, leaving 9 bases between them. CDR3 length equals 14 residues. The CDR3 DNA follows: TGTGCCAGCAGCTTGGAGGGACTGGACACTGAAGCTTTCTTT. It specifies CASSLEGLDTEAFF.

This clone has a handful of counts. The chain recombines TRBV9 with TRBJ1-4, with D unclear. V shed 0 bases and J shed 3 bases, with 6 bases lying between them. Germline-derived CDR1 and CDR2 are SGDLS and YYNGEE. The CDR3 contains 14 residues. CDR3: CASSVDGANEKLFF. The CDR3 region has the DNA TGTGCCAGCAGCGTAGACGGGGCTAATGAAAAACTGTTTTTT.

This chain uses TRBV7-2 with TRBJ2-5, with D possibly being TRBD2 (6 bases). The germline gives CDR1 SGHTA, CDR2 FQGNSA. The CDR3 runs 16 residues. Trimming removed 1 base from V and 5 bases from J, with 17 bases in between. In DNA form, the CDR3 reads TGTGCCAGCAGCTTAGTGCCGGGAGTGTCCCTTGAGACCCAGTACTTC. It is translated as CASSLVPGVSLETQYF.

The CDR3 spells CASSYEGGNNQPQHF. CDR3 bases: TGTGCCAGCAGTTACGAAGGGGGAAATAATCAGCCCCAGCATTTT. The genes are TRBV6-6 and TRBJ1-5, with TRBD1 as a possible D gene (6 bases). V lost 2 bases to trimming and J lost 4 bases, with 12 bases between them. CDR1 and CDR2 from the germline V gene are MNHNY and SVGAGI (reference sequence). The CDR3 is made up of 15 amino acids.

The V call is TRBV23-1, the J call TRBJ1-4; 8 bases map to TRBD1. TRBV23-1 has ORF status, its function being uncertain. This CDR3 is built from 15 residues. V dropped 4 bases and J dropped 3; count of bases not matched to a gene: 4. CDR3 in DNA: TGCGCCAGCAGTCGCTTACAGGGGGCTAATGAAAAACTGTTTTTT. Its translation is CASSRLQGANEKLFF.

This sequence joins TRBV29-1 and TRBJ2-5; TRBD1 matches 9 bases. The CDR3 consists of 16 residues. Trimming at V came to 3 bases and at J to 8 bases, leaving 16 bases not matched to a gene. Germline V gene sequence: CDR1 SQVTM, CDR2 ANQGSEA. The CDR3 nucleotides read TGCAGCGTTGATGGTACACACACGGGACAGGGTGGTACCCAGTACTTC. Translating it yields CSVDGTHTGQGGTQYF.

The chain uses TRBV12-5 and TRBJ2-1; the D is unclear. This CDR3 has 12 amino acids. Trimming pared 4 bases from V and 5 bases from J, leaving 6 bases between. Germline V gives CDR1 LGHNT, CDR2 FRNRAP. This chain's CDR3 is CASGSTNNEQFF. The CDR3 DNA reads TGTGCTAGTGGTTCAACTAACAATGAGCAGTTCTTC.

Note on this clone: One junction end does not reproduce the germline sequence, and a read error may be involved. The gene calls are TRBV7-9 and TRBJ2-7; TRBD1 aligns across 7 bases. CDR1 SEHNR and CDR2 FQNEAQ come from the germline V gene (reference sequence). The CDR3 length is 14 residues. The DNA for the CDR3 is TGTTCCAGCAGCTCCAGCGACAGGGTCAAGGAGCAGTACTTC. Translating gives CSSSSSDRVKEQYF.

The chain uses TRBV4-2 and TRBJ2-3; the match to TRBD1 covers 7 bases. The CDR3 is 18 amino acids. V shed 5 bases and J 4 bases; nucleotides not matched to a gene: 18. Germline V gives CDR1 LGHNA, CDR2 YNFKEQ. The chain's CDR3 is CASSSQPSGTVNPDTQYF. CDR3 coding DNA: TGTGCCAGCAGCAGCCAACCCTCCGGGACAGTTAATCCAGATACGCAGTATTTT.

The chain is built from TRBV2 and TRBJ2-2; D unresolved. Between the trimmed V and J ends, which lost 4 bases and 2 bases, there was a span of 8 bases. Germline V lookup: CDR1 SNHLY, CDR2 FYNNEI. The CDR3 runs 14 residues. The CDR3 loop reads CASSVVQNTGELFF. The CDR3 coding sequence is TGTGCCAGCAGTGTCGTACAAAACACCGGGGAGCTGTTTTTT. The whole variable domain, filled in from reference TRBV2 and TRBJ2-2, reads EPEVTQTPSHQVTQMGQEVILRCVPISNHLYFYWYRQILGQKVEFLVSFYNNEISEKSEIFDDQFSVERPDGSNFTLKIRSTKLEDSAMYFCASSVVQNTGELFFGEGSRLTVL.

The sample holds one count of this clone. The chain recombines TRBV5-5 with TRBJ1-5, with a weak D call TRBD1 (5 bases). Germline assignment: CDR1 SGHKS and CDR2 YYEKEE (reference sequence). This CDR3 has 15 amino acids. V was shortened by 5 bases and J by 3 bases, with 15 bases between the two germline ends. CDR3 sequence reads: CASSQTDRSNQPQHF. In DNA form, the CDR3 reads TGTGCCAGCAGTCAGACCGACAGATCCAATCAGCCCCAGCATTTT.